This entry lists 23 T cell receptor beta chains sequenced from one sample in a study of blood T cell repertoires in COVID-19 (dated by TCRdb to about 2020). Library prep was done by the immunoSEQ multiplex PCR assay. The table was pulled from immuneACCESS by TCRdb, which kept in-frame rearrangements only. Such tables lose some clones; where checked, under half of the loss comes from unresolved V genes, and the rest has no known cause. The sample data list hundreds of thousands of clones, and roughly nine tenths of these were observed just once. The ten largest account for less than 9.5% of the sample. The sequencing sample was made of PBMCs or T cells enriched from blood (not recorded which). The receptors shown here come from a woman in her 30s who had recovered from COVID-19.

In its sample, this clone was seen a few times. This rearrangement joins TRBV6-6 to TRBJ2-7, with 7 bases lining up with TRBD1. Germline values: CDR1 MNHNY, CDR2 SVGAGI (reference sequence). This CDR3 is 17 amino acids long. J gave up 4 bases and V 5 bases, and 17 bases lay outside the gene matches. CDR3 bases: TGTGCCAGCAGTCGAACAGGGACAGAGATCCTTGGGTACGAGCAGTACTTC. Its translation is CASSRTGTEILGYEQYF.

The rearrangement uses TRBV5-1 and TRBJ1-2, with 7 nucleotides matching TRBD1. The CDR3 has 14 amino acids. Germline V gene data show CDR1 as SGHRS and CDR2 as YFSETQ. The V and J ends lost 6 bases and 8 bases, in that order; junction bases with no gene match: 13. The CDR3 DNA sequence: TGCGCCAGCACCCTCGTCACAGGGGCGGGAGGCTACACCTTC. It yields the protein CASTLVTGAGGYTF.

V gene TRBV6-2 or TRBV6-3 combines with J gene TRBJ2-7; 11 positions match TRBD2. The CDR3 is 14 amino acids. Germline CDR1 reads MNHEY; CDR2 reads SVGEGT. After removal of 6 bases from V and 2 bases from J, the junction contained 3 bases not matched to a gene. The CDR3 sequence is CASSLAGGPYEQYF. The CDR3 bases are TGTGCCAGCAGCCTAGCGGGGGGTCCCTACGAGCAGTACTTC.

CDR3 nucleotides: TGTGCCAGCAGCCTCGACCCCGGGTCTGCACTCCCTGATGGCTACACCTTC. This gives the protein CASSLDPGSALPDGYTF. The chain is built from TRBV9 and TRBJ1-2; D not resolved. From germline, CDR1 is SGDLS and CDR2 YYNGEE. The CDR3 is made up of 17 amino acids. Trimming took off 4 bases at V and 6 bases at J, with 25 bases between the two ends.

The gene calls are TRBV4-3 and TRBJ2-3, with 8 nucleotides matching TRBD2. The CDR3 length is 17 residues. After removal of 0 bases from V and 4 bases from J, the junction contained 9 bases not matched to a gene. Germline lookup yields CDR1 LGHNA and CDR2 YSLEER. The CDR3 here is CASSQDLREGPADTQYF. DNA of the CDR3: TGCGCCAGCAGCCAAGATTTACGGGAGGGCCCCGCAGATACGCAGTATTTT.

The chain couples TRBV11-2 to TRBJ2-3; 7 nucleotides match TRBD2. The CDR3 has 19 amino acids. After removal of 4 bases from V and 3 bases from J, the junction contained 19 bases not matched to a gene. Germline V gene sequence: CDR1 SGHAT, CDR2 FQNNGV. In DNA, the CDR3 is TGTGCCAGCAGCTCATTCAAGGTTTTGGCGGGAGTTGAGACAGATACGCAGTATTTT. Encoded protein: CASSSFKVLAGVETDTQYF.

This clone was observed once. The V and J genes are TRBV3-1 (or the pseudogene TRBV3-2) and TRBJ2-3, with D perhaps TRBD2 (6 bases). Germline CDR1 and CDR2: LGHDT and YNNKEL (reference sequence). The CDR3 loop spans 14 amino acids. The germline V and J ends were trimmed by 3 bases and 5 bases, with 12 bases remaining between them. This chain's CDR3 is CASSQGGFKDTQYF. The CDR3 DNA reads TGTGCCAGCAGCCAGGGGGGATTCAAAGATACGCAGTATTTT.

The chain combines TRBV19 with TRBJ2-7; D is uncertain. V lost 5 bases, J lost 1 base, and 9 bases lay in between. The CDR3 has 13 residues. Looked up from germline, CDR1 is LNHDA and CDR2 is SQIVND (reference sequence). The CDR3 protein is CASSPGHSYEQYF. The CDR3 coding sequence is TGTGCCAGTAGTCCAGGCCATTCCTACGAGCAGTACTTC.

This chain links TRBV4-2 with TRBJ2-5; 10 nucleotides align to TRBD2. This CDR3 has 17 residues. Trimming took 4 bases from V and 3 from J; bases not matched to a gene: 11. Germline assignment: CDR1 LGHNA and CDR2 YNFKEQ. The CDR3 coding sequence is TGTGCCAGCAGCCCCTACATGGGGACTAGCGAGAAAGAGACCCAGTACTTC. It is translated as CASSPYMGTSEKETQYF.

The CDR3 coding sequence is TGTGCCAGTAGTATATGGGGGGAGGAGAATCAGCCCCAGCATTTT. Its protein is CASSIWGEENQPQHF. The chain recombines TRBV19 with TRBJ1-5; D might be TRBD1 (5 bases). The germline gives CDR1 LNHDA, CDR2 SQIVND (reference sequence). The CDR3 loop spans 15 amino acids. Trimming shortened V by 2 bases and J by 4 bases, and 12 bases separated the two germline ends.

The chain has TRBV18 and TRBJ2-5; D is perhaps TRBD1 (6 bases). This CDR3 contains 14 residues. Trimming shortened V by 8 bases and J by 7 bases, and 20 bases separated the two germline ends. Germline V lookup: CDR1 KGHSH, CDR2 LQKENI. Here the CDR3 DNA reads TGTGCCAGCAAATTACAGGGTGACCTTGGGACCCAGTACTTC. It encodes CASKLQGDLGTQYF.

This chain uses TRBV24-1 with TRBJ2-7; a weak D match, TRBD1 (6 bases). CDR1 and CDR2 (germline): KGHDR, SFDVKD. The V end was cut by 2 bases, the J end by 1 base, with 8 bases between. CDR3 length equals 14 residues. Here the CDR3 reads CATSDYDRSYEQYF. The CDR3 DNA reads TGTGCCACCAGTGATTACGACAGGTCCTACGAGCAGTACTTC.

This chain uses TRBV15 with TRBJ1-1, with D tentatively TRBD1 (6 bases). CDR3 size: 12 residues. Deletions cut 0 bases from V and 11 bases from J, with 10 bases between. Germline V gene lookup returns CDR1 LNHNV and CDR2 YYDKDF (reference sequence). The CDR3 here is CATSRDRGYAFF. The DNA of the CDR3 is TGTGCCACCAGCAGAGATAGGGGGTATGCTTTCTTT.

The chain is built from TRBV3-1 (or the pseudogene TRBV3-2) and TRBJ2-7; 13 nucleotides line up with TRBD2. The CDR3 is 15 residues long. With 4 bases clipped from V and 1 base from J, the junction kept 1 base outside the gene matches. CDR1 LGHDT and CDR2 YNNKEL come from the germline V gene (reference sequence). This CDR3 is CASSPGLAGSYEQYF. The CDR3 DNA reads TGTGCCAGCAGCCCGGGACTAGCGGGGTCCTACGAGCAGTACTTC.

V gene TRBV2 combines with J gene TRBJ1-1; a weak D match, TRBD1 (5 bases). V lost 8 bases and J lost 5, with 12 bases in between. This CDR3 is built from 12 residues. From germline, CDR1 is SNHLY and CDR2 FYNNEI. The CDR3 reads CASLGGGTEAFF. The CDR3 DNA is TGTGCCAGCCTCGGGGGTGGAACTGAAGCTTTCTTT.

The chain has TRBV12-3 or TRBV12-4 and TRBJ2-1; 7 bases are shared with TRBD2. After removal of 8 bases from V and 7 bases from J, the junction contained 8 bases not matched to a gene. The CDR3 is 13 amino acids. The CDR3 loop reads CASSTSEPNEQFF. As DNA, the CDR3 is TGTGCCAGCTCCACTAGCGAGCCGAATGAGCAGTTCTTC.

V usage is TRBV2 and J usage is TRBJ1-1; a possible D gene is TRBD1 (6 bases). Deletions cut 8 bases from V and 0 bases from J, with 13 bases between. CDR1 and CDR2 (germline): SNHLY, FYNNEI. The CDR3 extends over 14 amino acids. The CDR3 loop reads CASLVQGLNTEAFF. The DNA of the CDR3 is TGTGCCAGCTTAGTACAGGGATTGAACACTGAAGCTTTCTTT.

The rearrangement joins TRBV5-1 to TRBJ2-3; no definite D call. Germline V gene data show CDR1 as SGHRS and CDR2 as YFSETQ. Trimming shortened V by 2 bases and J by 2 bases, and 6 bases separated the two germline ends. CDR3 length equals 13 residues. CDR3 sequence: CASSFFFTDTQYF. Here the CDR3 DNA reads TGCGCCAGCAGCTTTTTCTTCACAGATACGCAGTATTTT.

As DNA, the CDR3 is TGTGCCACCAAAAACAGACAAGAGACCCAGTACTTC. It encodes CATKNRQETQYF. This chain uses TRBV3-1 (or the pseudogene TRBV3-2) with TRBJ2-5, with D uncertain. This CDR3 region has 12 residues. Germline V gives CDR1 LGHDT, CDR2 YNNKEL (reference sequence). The ends were cut back, 10 bases at V and 2 bases at J, with 11 bases in the middle.

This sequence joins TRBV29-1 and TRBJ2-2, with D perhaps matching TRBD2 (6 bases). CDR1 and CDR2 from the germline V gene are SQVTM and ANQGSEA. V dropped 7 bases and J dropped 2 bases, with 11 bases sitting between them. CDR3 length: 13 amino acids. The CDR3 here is CSARLGNTGELFF. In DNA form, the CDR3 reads TGCAGCGCACGACTAGGTAACACCGGGGAGCTGTTTTTT.

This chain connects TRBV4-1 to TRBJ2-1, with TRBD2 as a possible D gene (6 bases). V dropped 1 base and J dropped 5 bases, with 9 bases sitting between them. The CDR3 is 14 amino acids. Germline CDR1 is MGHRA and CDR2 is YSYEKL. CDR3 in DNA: TGCGCCAGCAGCCAAGGGCTAGCGCACAATGAGCAGTTCTTC. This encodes CASSQGLAHNEQFF.

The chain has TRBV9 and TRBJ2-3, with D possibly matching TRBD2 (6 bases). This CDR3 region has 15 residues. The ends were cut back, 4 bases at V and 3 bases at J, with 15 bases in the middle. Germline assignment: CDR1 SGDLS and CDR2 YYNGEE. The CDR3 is CASSFRDSLTDTQYF. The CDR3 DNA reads TGTGCCAGCAGCTTCCGGGACTCCTTGACAGATACGCAGTATTTT.

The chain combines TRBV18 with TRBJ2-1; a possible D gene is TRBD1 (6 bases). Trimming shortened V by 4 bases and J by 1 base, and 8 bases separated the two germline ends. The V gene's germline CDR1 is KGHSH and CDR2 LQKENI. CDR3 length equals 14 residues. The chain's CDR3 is CASSRGGSYNEQFF. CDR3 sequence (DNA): TGTGCCAGCTCACGAGGGGGTTCCTACAATGAGCAGTTCTTC.